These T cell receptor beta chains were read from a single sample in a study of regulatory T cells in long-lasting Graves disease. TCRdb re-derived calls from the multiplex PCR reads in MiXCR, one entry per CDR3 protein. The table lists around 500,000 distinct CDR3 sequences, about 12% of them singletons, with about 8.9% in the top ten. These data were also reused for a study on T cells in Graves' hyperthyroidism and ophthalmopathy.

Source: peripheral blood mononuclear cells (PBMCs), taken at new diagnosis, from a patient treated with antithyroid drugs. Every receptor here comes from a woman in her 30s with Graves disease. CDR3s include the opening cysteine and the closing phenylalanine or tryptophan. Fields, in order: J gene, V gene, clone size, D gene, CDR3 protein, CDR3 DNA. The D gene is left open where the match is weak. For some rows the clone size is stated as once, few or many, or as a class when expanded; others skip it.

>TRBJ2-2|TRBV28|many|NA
CASSFGRNTGELFF
TGTGCCAGCAGTTTCGGGCGAAACACCGGGGAGCTGTTTTTT
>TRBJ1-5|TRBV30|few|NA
CAWSGGSGQPQHF
TGTGCCTGGAGCGGGGGATCAGGTCAGCCCCAGCATTTT
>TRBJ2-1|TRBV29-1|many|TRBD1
CSAADRASRNEQFF
TGCAGCGCTGCGGACAGGGCATCGCGGAATGAGCAGTTCTTC
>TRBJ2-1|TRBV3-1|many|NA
CASQGRGTYNEQFF
TGTGCCAGCCAGGGGCGGGGGACGTACAATGAGCAGTTCTTC
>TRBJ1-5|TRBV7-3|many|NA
CASSRLVGGNQPQHF
TGTGCCAGCAGCCGACTTGTGGGGGGCAATCAGCCCCAGCATTTT
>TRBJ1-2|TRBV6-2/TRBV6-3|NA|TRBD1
CASSSPGTGIYYGYTF
TGTGCCAGCAGTTCCCCCGGGACAGGGATCTACTATGGCTACACCTTC
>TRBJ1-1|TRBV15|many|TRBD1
CATSIRAGQGSEAFF
TGTGCCACCAGCATTAGAGCGGGACAGGGGTCTGAAGCTTTCTTT
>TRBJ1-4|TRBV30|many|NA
CAWSHRAGEKLFF
TGTGCCTGGAGCCATAGAGCCGGTGAAAAACTGTTTTTT
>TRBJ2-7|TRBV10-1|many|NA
CASFPGLPDGSSYEQYF
TGCGCCAGCTTCCCCGGACTACCGGATGGGAGCTCCTACGAGCAGTACTTC
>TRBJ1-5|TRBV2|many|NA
CASSRRQSNQPQHF
TGTGCCAGCAGCCGAAGGCAGTCTAATCAGCCCCAGCATTTT